This is a list of T cell receptor beta chains from one sample in a study of T cell changes during pregnancy in multiple sclerosis. Some clones are missing from TCRdb's copy, which holds only in-frame ones; the method was immunoSEQ multiplex PCR. The data show around 47,000 clones, 90% to 95% seen once. Here the sequenced sample was CD8+ T cells from peripheral blood mononuclear cells, taken in the first trimester of pregnancy. The origin of the receptors is a female donor with multiple sclerosis, enrolled in a pregnancy study. Both conserved end residues are part of each CDR3. D genes are given only for firm matches.

D: .; V: TRBV4-1; J: TRBJ1-1; CDR3: CASSQGEVTEAFF
D: TRBD2; V: TRBV4-1; J: TRBJ2-1; CDR3: CASSPTSGDYNEQFF
D: TRBD2; V: TRBV11-1; J: TRBJ2-1; CDR3: CASSPTVREGVYDEQFF
D: TRBD1; V: TRBV7-9; J: TRBJ1-2; CDR3: CASSSPGTEADGYTF
D: TRBD1; V: TRBV7-3; J: TRBJ1-2; CDR3: CASSLAGTGDSYGYTF
D: .; V: TRBV21-1; J: TRBJ2-3; CDR3: CASTFDWWHTQYF
D: .; V: TRBV10-3; J: TRBJ2-1; CDR3: CANAGVESSYNEQFF
D: TRBD1; V: TRBV25-1; J: TRBJ1-1; CDR3: CASSEPGQGATFF
D: TRBD2; V: TRBV11-2; J: TRBJ2-1; CDR3: CASSSGLAGGVDNEQFF
D: .; V: TRBV5-4; J: TRBJ1-2; CDR3: CASSSVTDHYGYTF
D: TRBD2; V: TRBV28; J: TRBJ2-1; CDR3: CASSVSGSFYNEQFF
D: .; V: TRBV11-2; J: TRBJ2-1; CDR3: CASNSQGQGGSHEQFF
D: .; V: TRBV27; J: TRBJ2-1; CDR3: CASSLSGGPYNEQFF
D: .; V: TRBV11-2; J: TRBJ2-7; CDR3: CASSLGDRTYEQYF
D: TRBD1; V: TRBV10-3; J: TRBJ1-2; CDR3: CATRPGTGIGYTF
D: .; V: TRBV27; J: TRBJ1-5; CDR3: CASSDRPYQPQHF
D: TRBD2; V: TRBV10-3; J: TRBJ2-1; CDR3: CAISATSGYNEQFF
D: .; V: TRBV12-5; J: TRBJ2-1; CDR3: CASGLIGLADNNEQFF
D: TRBD1; V: TRBV2; J: TRBJ2-1; CDR3: CASSEGTGQWFNEQFF
D: TRBD1; V: TRBV19; J: TRBJ2-3; CDR3: CASSIAPGGAGFSDTQYF
D: .; V: TRBV15; J: TRBJ2-7; CDR3: CATNRESGNEQYF
D: .; V: TRBV9; J: TRBJ1-1; CDR3: CASRSLTAPHEAFF
D: .; V: TRBV21-1; J: TRBJ1-3; CDR3: CASSKTEGGRGNTIYF
D: TRBD2; V: TRBV7-9; J: TRBJ2-1; CDR3: CASSLAPGLAGGNEQFF
D: TRBD2; V: TRBV27; J: TRBJ2-1; CDR3: CASSPGLADYNEQFF
D: .; V: TRBV6-1; J: TRBJ1-3; CDR3: CASSEDWSSGNTIYF
D: .; V: TRBV27; J: TRBJ2-7; CDR3: CASRRLGDYEQYF
D: .; V: TRBV10-1; J: TRBJ2-2; CDR3: CASSTGIAGELFF
D: .; V: TRBV19; J: TRBJ1-1; CDR3: CASSIRGMNTEAFF
D: TRBD2; V: TRBV7-6; J: TRBJ2-1; CDR3: CASSPPGLAEYNEQFF
D: TRBD2; V: TRBV11-2; J: TRBJ2-1; CDR3: CASSFLLAGGTNNEQFF
D: .; V: TRBV7-9; J: TRBJ2-7; CDR3: CASSPNPGGAYEQYF
D: TRBD1; V: TRBV19; J: TRBJ1-2; CDR3: CASSPWTGKRDGYTF
D: TRBD1; V: TRBV28; J: TRBJ1-2; CDR3: CASSLNRGQGGYTF
D: .; V: TRBV12-5; J: TRBJ2-7; CDR3: CASGRDSTYEQYF
D: TRBD1; V: TRBV27; J: TRBJ1-5; CDR3: CASSPLTGDSNQPQHF
D: .; V: TRBV13; J: TRBJ1-5; CDR3: CASSLVGGRGVNQPQHF
D: .; V: TRBV6-5; J: TRBJ1-1; CDR3: CASSSWRMNTEAFF
D: .; V: TRBV5-8; J: TRBJ1-2; CDR3: CASSQLSVSIGYGYTF
D: TRBD1; V: TRBV9; J: TRBJ1-1; CDR3: CASSPTGDPTEAFF
D: TRBD2; V: TRBV5-5; J: TRBJ2-2; CDR3: CASSAPAGGANTGELFF
D: TRBD1; V: TRBV9; J: TRBJ2-7; CDR3: CASSVGGTGVAYEQYF
D: .; V: TRBV5-4; J: TRBJ1-1; CDR3: CASSPSGTEAFF
D: TRBD1; V: TRBV25-1; J: TRBJ1-6; CDR3: CASSETGSSPLHF
D: TRBD1; V: TRBV19; J: TRBJ2-7; CDR3: CASSIRQGIEQYF
D: TRBD1; V: TRBV29-1; J: TRBJ2-7; CDR3: CSVEGARGMLGHEQYF
D: .; V: TRBV2; J: TRBJ1-2; CDR3: CASSEDQSYRAGAHGYTF
D: TRBD1; V: TRBV6-1; J: TRBJ2-7; CDR3: CASSEGTGIRYEQYF
D: .; V: TRBV4-1; J: TRBJ2-7; CDR3: CASSQVQTYEQYF
D: .; V: TRBV27; J: TRBJ2-1; CDR3: CASSPGLSLSGQFF
D: TRBD2; V: TRBV28; J: TRBJ2-3; CDR3: CASSFEFASGDTDTQYF
D: .; V: TRBV7-6; J: TRBJ1-5; CDR3: CASSQSGNQPQHF
D: .; V: TRBV6-4; J: TRBJ2-1; CDR3: CASSEDSSYNEQFF
D: .; V: TRBV21-1; J: TRBJ1-2; CDR3: CASSFRVSLYGYTF
D: .; V: TRBV27; J: TRBJ2-1; CDR3: CASRPRLETHNEQFF
D: .; V: TRBV27; J: TRBJ1-6; CDR3: CASSPEAYSPLHF
D: .; V: TRBV25-1; J: TRBJ2-7; CDR3: CASSGGGPYEQYF